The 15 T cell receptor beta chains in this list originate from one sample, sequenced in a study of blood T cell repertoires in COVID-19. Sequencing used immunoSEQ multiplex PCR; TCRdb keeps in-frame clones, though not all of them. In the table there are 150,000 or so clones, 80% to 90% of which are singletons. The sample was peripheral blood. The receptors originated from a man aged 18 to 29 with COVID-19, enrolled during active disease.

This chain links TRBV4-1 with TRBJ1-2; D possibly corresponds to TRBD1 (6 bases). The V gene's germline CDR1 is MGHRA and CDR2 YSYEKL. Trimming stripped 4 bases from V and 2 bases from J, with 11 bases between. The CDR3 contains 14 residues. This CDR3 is CASSPLTGNYGYTF. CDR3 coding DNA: TGCGCCAGCAGCCCTTTAACAGGGAACTATGGCTACACCTTC.

CDR3 in DNA: TGTGCCAGTAGTAACCGGGACAGCTCCTTCTACGAGCAGTACTTC. It encodes CASSNRDSSFYEQYF. The chain recombines TRBV19 with TRBJ2-7; 7 bases align to TRBD1. Per germline, CDR1 LNHDA and CDR2 SQIVND (reference sequence). CDR3 length: 15 residues. Losses at the gene ends were 4 bases for V and 3 bases for J; bases not matched to a gene: 9. The variable domain in full, completed from reference TRBV19 and TRBJ2-7, reads DGGITQSPKYLFRKEGQNVTLSCEQNLNHDAMYWYRQDPGQGLRLIYYSQIVNDFQKGDIAEGYSVSREKKESFPLTVTSAQKNPTAFYLCASSNRDSSFYEQYFGPGTRLTVT.

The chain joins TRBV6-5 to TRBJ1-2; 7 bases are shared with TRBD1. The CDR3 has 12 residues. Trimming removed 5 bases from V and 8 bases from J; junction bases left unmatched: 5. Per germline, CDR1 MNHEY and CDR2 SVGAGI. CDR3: CASSRTGGGYTF. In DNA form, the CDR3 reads TGTGCCAGCAGTCGGACAGGCGGCGGCTACACCTTC.

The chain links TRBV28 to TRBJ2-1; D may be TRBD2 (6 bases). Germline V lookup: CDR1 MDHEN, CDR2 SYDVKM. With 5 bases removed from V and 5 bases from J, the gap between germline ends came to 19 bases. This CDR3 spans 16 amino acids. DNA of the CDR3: TGTGCCAGCAGTGCACTGTGGCCAACGGGAGACAATGAGCAGTTCTTC. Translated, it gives CASSALWPTGDNEQFF.

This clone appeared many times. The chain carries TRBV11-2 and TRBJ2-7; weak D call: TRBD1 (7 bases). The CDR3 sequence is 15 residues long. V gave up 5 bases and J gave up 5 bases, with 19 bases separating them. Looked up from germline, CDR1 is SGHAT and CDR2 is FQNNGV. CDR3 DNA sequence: TGTGCCAGCAGCCTTCTAGGCGGGACAGCCGACGAGCAGTACTTC. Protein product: CASSLLGGTADEQYF.

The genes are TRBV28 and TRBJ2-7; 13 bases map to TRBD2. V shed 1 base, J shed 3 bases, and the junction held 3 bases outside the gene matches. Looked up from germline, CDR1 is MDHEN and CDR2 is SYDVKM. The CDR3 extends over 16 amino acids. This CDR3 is CASSLFRLAGGYEQYF. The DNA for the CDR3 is TGTGCCAGCAGTTTATTCCGACTAGCGGGAGGCTACGAGCAGTACTTC.

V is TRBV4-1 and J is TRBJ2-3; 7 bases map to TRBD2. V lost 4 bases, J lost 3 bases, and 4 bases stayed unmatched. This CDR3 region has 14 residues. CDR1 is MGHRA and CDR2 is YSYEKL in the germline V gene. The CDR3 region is CASSLGGRTDTQYF. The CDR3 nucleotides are TGCGCCAGCAGCCTCGGGGGGAGGACAGATACGCAGTATTTT.

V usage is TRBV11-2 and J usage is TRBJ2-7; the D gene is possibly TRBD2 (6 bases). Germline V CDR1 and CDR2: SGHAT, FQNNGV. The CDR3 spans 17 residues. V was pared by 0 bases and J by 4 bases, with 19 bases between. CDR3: CASSLDGPGVGGYEQYF. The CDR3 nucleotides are TGTGCCAGCAGCTTAGATGGTCCCGGGGTCGGGGGTTACGAGCAGTACTTC.

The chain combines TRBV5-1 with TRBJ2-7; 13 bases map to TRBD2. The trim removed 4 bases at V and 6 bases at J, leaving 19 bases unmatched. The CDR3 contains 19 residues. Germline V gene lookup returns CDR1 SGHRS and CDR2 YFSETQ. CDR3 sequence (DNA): TGCGCCAGCAGCCTTGGGGGGGGACTAGCGGGATCAAAAGTAGGCGAGCAGTACTTC. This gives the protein CASSLGGGLAGSKVGEQYF.

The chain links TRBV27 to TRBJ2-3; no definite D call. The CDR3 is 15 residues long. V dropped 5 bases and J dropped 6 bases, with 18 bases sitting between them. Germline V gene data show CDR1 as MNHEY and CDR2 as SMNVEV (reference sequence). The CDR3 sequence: CASSAGPSVIDTQYF. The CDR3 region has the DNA TGTGCCAGCAGTGCCGGTCCGTCGGTGATCGATACGCAGTATTTT.

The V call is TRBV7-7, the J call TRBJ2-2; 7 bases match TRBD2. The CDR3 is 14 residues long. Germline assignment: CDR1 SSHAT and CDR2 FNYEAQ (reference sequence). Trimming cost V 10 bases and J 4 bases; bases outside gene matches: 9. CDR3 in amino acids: CATQASGATGELFF. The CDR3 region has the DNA TGTGCCACCCAGGCCAGCGGGGCCACCGGGGAGCTGTTTTTT.

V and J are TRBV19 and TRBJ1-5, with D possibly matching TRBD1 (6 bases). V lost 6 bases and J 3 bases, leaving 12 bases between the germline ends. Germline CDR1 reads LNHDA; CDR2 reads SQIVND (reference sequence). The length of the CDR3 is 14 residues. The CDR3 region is CASSQDRFNQPQHF. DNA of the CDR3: TGTGCCAGTAGCCAAGACAGGTTCAATCAGCCCCAGCATTTT.

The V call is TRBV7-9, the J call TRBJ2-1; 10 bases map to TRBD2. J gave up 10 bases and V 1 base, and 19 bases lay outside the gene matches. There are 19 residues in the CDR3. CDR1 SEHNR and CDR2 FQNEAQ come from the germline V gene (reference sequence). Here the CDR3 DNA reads TGTGCCAGCAGCTTAGTGGTGTGGACTAGCGGCACCGCGACACGAGAGCAGTTCTTC. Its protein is CASSLVVWTSGTATREQFF.

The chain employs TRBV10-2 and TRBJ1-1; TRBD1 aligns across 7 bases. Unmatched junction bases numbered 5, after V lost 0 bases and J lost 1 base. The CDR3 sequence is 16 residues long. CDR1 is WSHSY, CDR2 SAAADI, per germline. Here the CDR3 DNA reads TGCGCCAGCAGTGAGTCGATCAGGGGGGCGAACACTGAAGCTTTCTTT. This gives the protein CASSESIRGANTEAFF.

CDR3 protein: CASSLRRTGNTEAFF. The CDR3 bases are TGTGCCAGCAGCCTACGTAGGACAGGGAACACTGAAGCTTTCTTT. J is TRBJ1-1 and V is TRBV7-8; TRBD1 matches 7 bases. Germline CDR1 is SGHVS and CDR2 is FQNEAQ. The CDR3 runs 15 residues. The V gene end was trimmed by 5 bases and the J gene end by 1 base; junction bases not matched to a gene: 7.